These 26 T cell receptor beta chains were sequenced from one sample in a study of T cells in women clearing cervical HPV infection. The repertoire was sequenced with immunoSEQ multiplex PCR; TCRdb's copy has only in-frame clones and lacks some. The table lists tens of thousands of clones. Material: blood buffy coat. The receptors stem from a woman between 18 and 75 years old with a cervical HPV16 infection that either progressed to CIN3+ or cleared (not recorded which).

In regard to this clone: The DNA ends 3 residues before the CDR3 does, and the rest of the CDR3 is filled in from the germline J gene. The chain joins TRBV7-8 to TRBJ2-1; 9 bases fit TRBD2. CDR1 and CDR2 (germline): SGHVS, FQNEAQ. The CDR3 consists of 16 residues. Trimming removed 6 bases from V and 3 bases from J; junction bases left unmatched: 9. The covered CDR3 bases are TGTGCCAGCAGTTCATATAGCGGGAGAGGCTACAATGAG. Residues: CASSSYSGRGYNE. The full CDR3 reads CASSSYSGRGYNEQFF.

Note on this clone: The read terminates 3 residues before the CDR3 end, so the remaining end is supplied by the germline J gene. V and J are TRBV11-2 and TRBJ1-4, with TRBD1 identical over 7 bases. The J segment lost 6 bases and the V segment lost 6 bases, leaving 7 bases of the junction unmatched. Germline-derived CDR1 and CDR2 are SGHAT and FQNNGV. This CDR3 is 14 amino acids long. The CDR3 bases that were read are TGTGCCAGCAGGAGAGGGGGCGCAGATGAAAAA. Translating it yields CASRRGGADEK. The whole CDR3 sequence reads CASRRGGADEKLFF.

To note about this clone: Coverage ceases 3 residues before the CDR3 finishes, and the germline J gene fills in the end. The chain links TRBV19 to TRBJ2-7, with TRBD1 as a possible D gene (7 bases). This CDR3 is built from 18 residues. Germline CDR1 LNHDA, CDR2 SQIVND (reference sequence). V was trimmed by 3 bases and J by 2 bases, leaving 23 bases between them. CDR3 sequence: CASSIQGGTETRTYEQYF. Partial CDR3 DNA: TGTGCCAGTAGTATCCAAGGCGGGACAGAAACGCGCACCTACGAG.

With regard to this clone: The CDR3 extends 3 residues past the end of the read, so its final part is completed from the germline J gene. V usage is TRBV5-6 and J usage is TRBJ2-7; 9 nucleotides line up with TRBD1. CDR3 length: 15 amino acids. V was pared by 4 bases and J by 4 bases, with 9 bases of the junction left unmatched. CDR1 is SGHDT and CDR2 is YYEEEE in the germline V gene. CDR3 region: CASSAGTGFGYEQYF. CDR3 DNA, as far as it was read: TGTGCCAGCAGCGCCGGGACAGGGTTTGGATACGAG.

A note on this clone: Coverage ceases 3 residues before the CDR3 finishes, and the germline J gene fills in the end. The chain is built from TRBV5-1 and TRBJ1-1, with 7 positions matching TRBD1. The V segment lost 4 bases and the J segment 1 base; nucleotides outside the gene matches: 10. Germline CDR1 and CDR2: SGHRS and YFSETQ. The CDR3 contains 16 residues. The CDR3 sequence: CASSLGTAFTNTEAFF. CDR3 bases read: TGCGCCAGCAGCCTCGGGACAGCTTTTACGAACACTGAA.

On this clone itself: The read is 3 residues too short to cover the CDR3 end, so that end is filled in from the germline J gene. The chain links TRBV5-6 to TRBJ2-3, with D tentatively TRBD2 (6 bases). CDR3 size: 14 residues. Germline values: CDR1 SGHDT, CDR2 YYEEEE. Partial CDR3 DNA: TGTGCCAGCAGCTTGTTGGCAGGGACTCAGCCG. Residues: CASSLLAGTQP. The entire CDR3 sequence reads CASSLLAGTQPQYF.

Remarks on this clone: Read coverage stops 3 residues before the CDR3 terminus; the germline J gene supplies the remainder. The genes are TRBV12-5 and TRBJ1-5, with 9 bases aligning to TRBD1. The germline gives CDR1 LGHNT, CDR2 FRNRAP. Trimming cost V 6 bases and J 6 bases; bases outside gene matches: 15. This CDR3 is 17 amino acids long. The CDR3 loop is CASGRNPGQGIRQPQHF. The CDR3 bases that were read are TGTGCTAGTGGCCGTAACCCGGGACAGGGCATTCGTCAGCCC. The complete variable domain, with remaining parts taken from reference TRBV12-5 and TRBJ1-5, reads DARVTQTPRHKVTEMGQEVTMRCQPILGHNTVFWYRQTMMQGLELLAYFRNRAPLDDSGMPKDRFSAEMPDATLATLKIQPSEPRDSAVYFCASGRNPGQGIRQPQHFGDGTRLSIL.

Comments on this clone: The DNA ends 3 residues before the CDR3 does, and the rest of the CDR3 is filled in from the germline J gene. This rearrangement joins TRBV5-1 to TRBJ2-5; no clear D gene. The CDR3 consists of 13 residues. Germline V gives CDR1 SGHRS, CDR2 YFSETQ. Incomplete CDR3 DNA: TGCGCCAGCAGCTTGGAAAGGCCAGATACC. Translation gives CASSLERPDT. The CDR3, in full, reads CASSLERPDTQYF.

As for this clone: Read sequence stops 3 residues before the CDR3 end, and the germline J gene provides the missing end. This chain uses TRBV9 with TRBJ1-2; tentatively, D is TRBD1 (6 bases). V lost 0 bases, J lost 7 bases, and 13 bases lay in between. The CDR3 spans 14 residues. CDR1 SGDLS and CDR2 YYNGEE come from the germline V gene. CDR3 amino acids: CASSVDREKGGYTF. The sequenced CDR3 bases are TGTGCCAGCAGCGTAGACAGGGAGAAGGGTGGC.

As concerns this clone: The CDR3 end is not reached by the read, which stops 3 residues before it; the germline J gene fills it in. This chain connects TRBV2 to TRBJ2-4; 7 bases align to TRBD2. J was trimmed by 1 base and V by 6 bases; bases with no gene match: 9. This CDR3 is 16 amino acids long. The germline gives CDR1 SNHLY, CDR2 FYNNEI. The CDR3 DNA, read in part, is TGTGCCAGCAGGGGTGGGGAGGGGATGGCCAAAAACATT. Protein sequence: CASRGGEGMAKNI. The entire CDR3 sequence reads CASRGGEGMAKNIQYF.

With regard to this clone: Read data end 3 residues before the CDR3 end; the end is taken from the germline J gene. The chain links TRBV7-7 to TRBJ2-1, with a possible D match to TRBD1 (5 bases). Germline CDR1 reads SSHAT; CDR2 reads FNYEAQ (reference sequence). The CDR3 consists of 13 residues. V lost 5 bases and J lost 9, with 14 bases in between. The sequenced part of the CDR3 DNA is TGTGCCAGCAGCCCAATCGCTAGGGGTGAG. Residues: CASSPIARGE. The whole CDR3 protein is CASSPIARGEQFF.

With respect to this clone: Sequencing ends 3 residues short of the CDR3 end; the germline J gene provides the rest. The chain couples TRBV7-8 to TRBJ1-1, with TRBD1 identical over 9 bases. This CDR3 has 14 amino acids. V dropped 5 bases and J dropped 5; count of bases not matched to a gene: 6. Germline V gene sequence: CDR1 SGHVS, CDR2 FQNEAQ. The part of the CDR3 DNA that was read is TGTGCCAGCAGCAAGCGACAGGGGGAAACTGAA. Its translation is CASSKRQGETE. The whole CDR3 protein is CASSKRQGETEAFF.

Remarks on this clone: The missing CDR3 end, 3 residues past where the read stops, is filled in from the germline J gene. The rearrangement links TRBV7-6 to TRBJ1-5, with D hard to call. V was clipped by 3 bases and J by 4 bases, with 10 bases between them. The germline CDR1 and CDR2 sequences are SGHVS and FNYEAQ. The CDR3 is made up of 14 amino acids. Partial CDR3 DNA: TGTGCCAGCAGCTTTGGAGGGTTTAATCAGCCC. It specifies CASSFGGFNQP. The whole CDR3 sequence reads CASSFGGFNQPQHF.

As concerns this clone: The sequenced fragment ends 3 residues before the CDR3 boundary, so the rest is inferred from the germline J gene. The chain is built from TRBV20-1 and TRBJ2-7; possibly TRBD2 for D (6 bases). Trimming took off 3 bases at V and 5 bases at J, with 23 bases between the two ends. This CDR3 comprises 16 residues. CDR1 DFQATT and CDR2 SNEGSKA come from the germline V gene (reference sequence). The CDR3 DNA, read in part, is TGCAGTGCTAGCCAACTCAGGCGGGGAACTGTGGACGAG. This gives the protein CSASQLRRGTVDE. The entire CDR3 reads CSASQLRRGTVDEQYF.

Regarding this clone: The read falls 3 residues short of the CDR3 end, and the missing part is taken from the germline J gene. The chain employs TRBV7-9 and TRBJ1-1; D might be TRBD1 (6 bases). Trimming pared 5 bases from V and 4 bases from J, leaving 14 bases between. The CDR3 contains 14 residues. CDR1 SEHNR and CDR2 FQNEAQ come from the germline V gene (reference sequence). The CDR3 protein is CASSPQGEGTEAFF. Partial CDR3 DNA: TGTGCCAGCAGCCCACAGGGAGAGGGCACTGAA.

With regard to this clone: The CDR3 end lies 3 residues beyond the end of the read and is filled in from the germline J gene. This chain joins TRBV13 and TRBJ1-1, with no clear D. Germline CDR1 PRHDT, CDR2 FYEKMQ (reference sequence). This CDR3 has 14 residues. Trimming took 4 bases from V and 1 from J, leaving 10 bases between them. The covered CDR3 bases are TGTGCCAGCAGCTCGGGTGTTGGGAACACTGAA. This codes for CASSSGVGNTE. The full CDR3 protein reads CASSSGVGNTEAFF.

To note about this clone: The read stops 3 residues short of the end of the CDR3; the missing end is completed from the germline J gene. Different DNA sequences within this sample yield the same CDR3. The chain combines TRBV28 with TRBJ1-6; 7 bases are a match to TRBD1. CDR3 length equals 15 residues. Germline V gene lookup returns CDR1 MDHEN and CDR2 SYDVKM. V lost 2 bases to trimming and J lost 5 bases; unmatched junction nucleotides: 3. CDR3 amino acids: CASSLGTANNSPLHF. CDR3 DNA, as far as it was read: TGTGCCAGCAGTTTAGGGACAGCAAATAATTCACCC.

Of note for this clone: The CDR3 goes on 3 residues after the read ends, and that part is filled in from the germline J gene. The rearrangement links TRBV20-1 to TRBJ2-3; 11 nucleotides line up with TRBD2. J lost 4 bases, V lost 3 bases, and 3 bases had no gene match. CDR1 and CDR2 (germline): DFQATT, SNEGSKA (reference sequence). The CDR3 is made up of 14 amino acids. CDR3 DNA (partial): TGCAGTGCTAGCCTAGCGGGGGGTTCAGATACG. This gives the protein CSASLAGGSDT. The full CDR3 is CSASLAGGSDTQYF.

Of note for this clone: The read halts 3 residues ahead of the CDR3 end, with the missing end drawn from the germline J gene. V gene TRBV7-2 combines with J gene TRBJ1-1; weak D call: TRBD1 (5 bases). The V gene's germline CDR1 is SGHTA and CDR2 FQGNSA. This CDR3 comprises 14 residues. CDR3: CASSFTMGGETAFF. The sequenced CDR3 bases are TGTGCCAGCAGCTTTACTATGGGGGGGGAGACA. The full variable domain, completed using reference TRBV7-2 and TRBJ1-1, is GAGVSQSPSNKVTEKGKDVELRCDPISGHTALYWYRQSLGQGLEFLIYFQGNSAPDKSGLPSDRFSAERTGGSVSTLTIQRTQQEDSAVYLCASSFTMGGETAFFGQGTRLTVV.

On this clone itself: Read coverage stops 3 residues before the CDR3 terminus; the germline J gene supplies the remainder. This rearrangement joins TRBV19 to TRBJ2-3, with 8 bases fitting TRBD2. Germline CDR1 reads LNHDA; CDR2 reads SQIVND (reference sequence). The CDR3 totals 15 residues. CDR3 sequence reads: CASSIIGGAEETQYF. The part of the CDR3 DNA that was read is TGTGCCAGTAGTATAATCGGGGGGGCGGAAGAGACG.

The covered CDR3 bases are TGTGCCAGTACGGGACTAGCGGGGGGGCCAGGCACAGATACG. It encodes CASTGLAGGPGTDT. The whole CDR3 region reads CASTGLAGGPGTDTQYF. The rearrangement joins TRBV19 to TRBJ2-3; 16 nucleotides line up with TRBD2. The CDR3 end lies 3 residues beyond the end of the read and is filled in from the germline J gene. The CDR3 covers 17 residues. Germline CDR1 is LNHDA and CDR2 is SQIVND (reference sequence). Trimming took 7 bases from V and 1 from J; bases not matched to a gene: 5.

Of note for this clone: The junction departs from the called germline gene at one end, perhaps through a read error. The same CDR3 arises from other DNA sequences in this sample as well. The covered CDR3 bases are TGTGCCACGAGACAGGGGGATGGAAACACA. This sequence encodes CATRQGDGNT. The full-length CDR3 reads as CATRQGDGNTIYF. J is TRBJ1-3 and V is TRBV7-9; 9 bases agree with TRBD1. The read halts 3 residues ahead of the CDR3 end, with the missing end drawn from the germline J gene. CDR1 and CDR2 (germline): SEHNR, FQNEAQ (reference sequence). The CDR3 has 13 residues.

As for this clone: The CDR3 is cut off 3 residues early in the read; its end comes from the germline J gene. The chain links TRBV7-8 to TRBJ2-1; a weak D match, TRBD2 (6 bases). The germline V and J ends were trimmed by 1 base and 4 bases, with 11 bases remaining between them. This CDR3 is built from 15 residues. CDR1 SGHVS and CDR2 FQNEAQ come from the germline V gene. Partial CDR3 DNA: TGTGCCAGCAGCTTAGGAACGGGGACTTACAATGAG. As protein: CASSLGTGTYNE. The entire CDR3 sequence reads CASSLGTGTYNEQFF.

Note on this clone: The sequenced fragment ends 3 residues before the CDR3 boundary, so the rest is inferred from the germline J gene. The rearrangement joins TRBV5-1 to TRBJ2-1, with 15 bases aligning to TRBD2. CDR1 SGHRS and CDR2 YFSETQ come from the germline V gene. This CDR3 has 18 amino acids. V shed 1 base, J shed 5 bases, and the junction held 7 bases outside the gene matches. The DNA read from the CDR3 is TGCGCCAGCAGCTTGCGAGGACTAGCGGGGGGGCGGAACAATGAG. It translates to CASSLRGLAGGRNNE. The entire CDR3 protein reads CASSLRGLAGGRNNEQFF.

About this clone itself: The read ends 3 residues before the CDR3 terminus; that terminus is restored from the germline J gene. The chain uses TRBV20-1 and TRBJ2-1, with 12 bases matching TRBD2. This CDR3 is 17 amino acids long. Germline V gives CDR1 DFQATT, CDR2 SNEGSKA (reference sequence). Trimming at V came to 0 bases and at J to 5 bases, leaving 8 bases not matched to a gene. Here the CDR3 reads CSARDRLAGGLDNEQFF. The CDR3 DNA, read in part, is TGCAGTGCTAGAGATCGCCTAGCGGGGGGGCTCGACAATGAG.

In the case of this clone: Read coverage stops 3 residues before the CDR3 terminus; the germline J gene supplies the remainder. The V gene is TRBV7-2, the J gene TRBJ2-7, with 8 bases identical to TRBD2. The ends lost 7 bases at V and 2 bases at J; junction bases unmatched: 7. Germline-derived CDR1 and CDR2 are SGHTA and FQGNSA. The CDR3 runs 14 residues. The CDR3 is CASTAGELPYEQYF. CDR3 DNA (partial): TGTGCCAGCACAGCGGGGGAGCTACCCTACGAG. Using reference TRBV7-2 and TRBJ2-7 for the parts outside the CDR3, the full variable domain is GAGVSQSPSNKVTEKGKDVELRCDPISGHTALYWYRQSLGQGLEFLIYFQGNSAPDKSGLPSDRFSAERTGGSVSTLTIQRTQQEDSAVYLCASTAGELPYEQYFGPGTRLTVT.